These 15 T cell receptor beta chains share one sample of origin, sequenced in a study of blood T cell repertoires in COVID-19. Libraries were prepared by immunoSEQ multiplex PCR; TCRdb keeps only in-frame clonotypes and omits some of them. The sample includes hundreds of thousands of clones, approximately 86% of them seen just once. The source material was peripheral blood. The receptors come from a middle-aged man with acute or convalescent COVID-19.

The chain joins TRBV7-2 to TRBJ2-1, with 10 bases fitting TRBD1. Germline values: CDR1 SGHTA, CDR2 FQGNSA. With 5 bases clipped from V and 3 bases from J, the junction kept 4 bases outside the gene matches. There are 15 residues in the CDR3. CDR3 protein: CASSRTGGNYNEQFF. The CDR3 DNA follows: TGTGCCAGCAGCCGGACAGGGGGGAACTACAATGAGCAGTTCTTC. Variable domain in full (rest from reference TRBV7-2 and TRBJ2-1): GAGVSQSPSNKVTEKGKDVELRCDPISGHTALYWYRQSLGQGLEFLIYFQGNSAPDKSGLPSDRFSAERTGGSVSTLTIQRTQQEDSAVYLCASSRTGGNYNEQFFGPGTRLTVL.

The gene calls are TRBV2 and TRBJ1-6; D gene ambiguous. The CDR3 runs 15 residues. Trimming took off 6 bases at V and 0 bases at J, with 9 bases between the two ends. CDR1 is SNHLY, CDR2 FYNNEI, per germline. The CDR3 nucleotides read TGTGCCAGCAGCCCACAGAGCTCCTATAATTCACCCCTCCACTTT. This translates into CASSPQSSYNSPLHF.

V gene TRBV15 combines with J gene TRBJ1-5, with D tentatively TRBD1 (5 bases). Trimming pared 4 bases from V and 0 bases from J, leaving 7 bases between. The CDR3 runs 14 residues. CDR1 is LNHNV and CDR2 is YYDKDF in the germline V gene (reference sequence). For the CDR3, the DNA is TGTGCCACCAGCAATGACAGTAGCAATCAGCCCCAGCATTTT. Translating it yields CATSNDSSNQPQHF.

The chain uses TRBV11-3 and TRBJ2-3; 7 nucleotides line up with TRBD2. Trimming removed 5 bases from V and 2 bases from J; junction bases left unmatched: 13. This CDR3 contains 17 residues. Per the germline V gene, CDR1 is SGHNT and CDR2 is YENEEA. The CDR3 coding sequence is TGTGCCAGCAGCCGTATAACTAGCGCCATTAACACAGATACGCAGTATTTT. Translation gives CASSRITSAINTDTQYF.

This clone was observed once. V gene TRBV27 combines with J gene TRBJ2-3; D remains unclear. V was trimmed by 7 bases and J by 1 base, leaving 9 bases between them. This CDR3 has 13 amino acids. CDR1 and CDR2 (germline): MNHEY, SMNVEV (reference sequence). The CDR3 nucleotides are TGTGCCAGCACCCCCTCGGGCACAGATACGCAGTATTTT. This sequence encodes CASTPSGTDTQYF.

CDR3 coding DNA: TGCAGCGTCGCCGGGACAGGAAGAACCGGGGAGCTGTTTTTT. Translation: CSVAGTGRTGELFF. The chain is built from TRBV29-1 and TRBJ2-2; 8 nucleotides match TRBD1. With V trimmed by 6 bases and J by 5 bases, 8 bases remained unmatched. The germline V gene has CDR1 SQVTM and CDR2 ANQGSEA. CDR3 length: 14 amino acids.

The rearrangement uses TRBV5-1 and TRBJ2-7; TRBD2 matches 7 bases. Germline V lookup: CDR1 SGHRS, CDR2 YFSETQ. This CDR3 has 14 amino acids. The ends lost 4 bases at V and 0 bases at J; junction bases unmatched: 4. CDR3 region: CASSETSPSYEQYF. The CDR3 DNA sequence: TGCGCCAGCAGCGAGACTAGCCCCTCCTACGAGCAGTACTTC. The full variable domain, its missing parts supplied by reference TRBV5-1 and TRBJ2-7, is KAGVTQTPRYLIKTRGQQVTLSCSPISGHRSVSWYQQTPGQGLQFLFEYFSETQRNKGNFPGRFSGRQFSNSRSEMNVSTLELGDSALYLCASSETSPSYEQYFGPGTRLTVT.

This chain connects TRBV10-2 to TRBJ2-7, with TRBD2 matching 8 bases. With V trimmed by 6 bases and J by 1 base, 8 bases remained unmatched. The V gene's germline CDR1 is WSHSY and CDR2 SAAADI. The CDR3 sequence is 15 residues long. Here the CDR3 reads CASREGLVLSYEQYF. The CDR3 DNA reads TGCGCCAGCAGAGAGGGACTAGTGTTATCCTACGAGCAGTACTTC.

The sample holds a few counts of this clone. The genes are TRBV4-2 and TRBJ2-1, with D maybe TRBD2 (5 bases). Germline lookup yields CDR1 LGHNA and CDR2 YNFKEQ. The CDR3 sequence is 16 residues long. The V and J ends lost 0 bases and 9 bases respectively, with 18 bases between them. The CDR3 sequence is CASSQDPEGGGREQFF. The CDR3 region has the DNA TGTGCCAGCAGCCAAGATCCGGAAGGAGGAGGACGTGAGCAGTTCTTC.

V gene TRBV4-1 combines with J gene TRBJ2-7; D gene unclear. With 0 bases removed from V and 7 bases from J, the gap between germline ends came to 7 bases. Germline CDR1 and CDR2: MGHRA and YSYEKL. This CDR3 spans 12 amino acids. The CDR3 sequence: CASSQDRTEQYF. The CDR3 region has the DNA TGCGCCAGCAGCCAAGATCGAACAGAGCAGTACTTC.

The chain is built from TRBV5-5 and TRBJ1-5; D may be TRBD1 (6 bases). The CDR3 consists of 14 residues. In germline, CDR1 is SGHKS, CDR2 YYEKEE (reference sequence). V gave up 4 bases and J gave up 1 base, with 9 bases separating them. This CDR3 reads CASSLGQSNQPQHF. The CDR3 nucleotides read TGTGCCAGCAGCCTCGGACAGAGCAATCAGCCCCAGCATTTT.

The rearrangement links TRBV7-9 to TRBJ2-7; TRBD1 matches 8 bases. Germline CDR1 reads SEHNR; CDR2 reads FQNEAQ (reference sequence). After removal of 2 bases from V and 7 bases from J, the junction contained 16 bases not matched to a gene. This CDR3 has 17 residues. Written as DNA, the CDR3 is TGTGCCAGCAGCTTATGGACGCACAGGGGGGTTTGGAAGGAGCAGTACTTC. The encoded protein is CASSLWTHRGVWKEQYF.

Remarks on this clone: The junction does not match germline at one end; this may be a read error. V gene TRBV5-1 combines with J gene TRBJ2-1, with 11 positions matching TRBD2. Germline V gene data show CDR1 as SGHRS and CDR2 as YFSETQ. The length of the CDR3 is 19 residues. CDR3 sequence: CASSLVGSGGAGSWNEQFF. In DNA form, the CDR3 reads TGTGCCAGCAGCTTGGTAGGTAGCGGGGGGGCCGGGTCGTGGAATGAGCAGTTCTTC.

This chain connects TRBV27 to TRBJ2-1, with TRBD2 identical over 9 bases. J was trimmed by 10 bases and V by 4 bases; bases with no gene match: 5. The CDR3 extends over 13 amino acids. CDR1 and CDR2 from the germline V gene are MNHEY and SMNVEV (reference sequence). CDR3 DNA sequence: TGTGCCAGCAGTTCCCAAAGCGGGGGGGAGCAGTTCTTC. Translated: CASSSQSGGEQFF.

The chain employs TRBV29-1 and TRBJ2-1; D ambiguous. Germline CDR1 and CDR2: SQVTM and ANQGSEA. The V gene lost 5 bases and the J gene lost 13 bases, with 12 bases spanning the gap. This CDR3 is built from 10 residues. In DNA, the CDR3 is TGCAGCGTTCTGATAGTGAGACAGTTCTTC. Encoded protein: CSVLIVRQFF.